The 12 T cell receptor beta chains presented below share a single source sample, sequenced in a study of T cells after yellow fever vaccination. Each CDR3 protein is one row after TCRdb ran MiXCR on the 5' RACE reads. In the table there are about 21,000 distinct CDR3 sequences, around 5.2% of which are singletons. Source: PBMCs, either bulk or a sorted T-cell subset (CD4+, CD8+, memory, or dextramer-sorted; not recorded which), taken roughly 46 days after the first yellow fever vaccination. These receptors were taken from a man aged 18 to 35 who received the YFV17D yellow fever vaccine.

This clonotype has a count of ten or more. This chain joins TRBV7-9 and TRBJ2-6, with D unclear. Germline loops: CDR1 SEHNR, CDR2 FQNEAQ (reference sequence). V was clipped by 4 bases and J by 0 bases, with 4 bases between them. The CDR3 totals 14 residues. The chain's CDR3 is CASSWPSGANVLTF. CDR3 in DNA: TGTGCCAGCAGCTGGCCCTCTGGGGCCAACGTCCTGACTTTC.

This clonotype came up many times. The CDR3 DNA reads TGTGCCAGCAGCAAAGCTCGGAGGGACGAGAGGGAGCAGTACGTC. Amino acids: CASSKARRDEREQYV. The chain has TRBV21-1 and TRBJ2-7; TRBD2 is the table's D call and was not checked against the DNA. TRBV21-1 is annotated as a pseudogene. The CDR3 loop spans 15 amino acids.

This clonotype is medium-sized in the sample. V usage is TRBV7-2 and J usage is TRBJ1-4, with unresolved D. Trimming left V 5 bases short and J 6 bases short, with 13 bases between. Germline CDR1 and CDR2: SGHTA and FQGNSA. The CDR3 loop spans 14 amino acids. This CDR3 is CASSNQKGHEKLFF. CDR3 DNA sequence: TGTGCCAGCAGCAACCAGAAAGGGCATGAAAAACTGTTTTTT.

In this sample, this clonotype turned up many times. V and J are TRBV4-1 and TRBJ2-1, with unresolved D. Trimming left V 1 base short and J 10 bases short, with 11 bases between. Germline V lookup: CDR1 MGHRA, CDR2 YSYEKL. This CDR3 has 13 residues. The CDR3 region has the DNA TGCGCCAGCAGCCAAGTGAATAGCCCCGAGCAGTTCTTC. Translated: CASSQVNSPEQFF.

This clonotype was picked up many times. This sequence joins TRBV28 and TRBJ1-5; no definite D call. The CDR3 spans 14 residues. V lost 4 bases and J 3 bases, leaving 10 bases between the germline ends. Per the germline V gene, CDR1 is MDHEN and CDR2 is SYDVKM. This chain's CDR3 is CASSWLHPNQPQHF. CDR3 nucleotide sequence: TGTGCCAGCAGTTGGTTACATCCCAATCAGCCCCAGCATTTT.

This clonotype was detected many times. Written as DNA, the CDR3 is TGCGCCAGCAGCCCGGAGGGGGTGGCTTCACCCCTCCACTTT. Its translation is CASSPEGVASPLHF. The chain uses TRBV5-1 and TRBJ1-6, with D possibly TRBD1 on 6 matching bases. The CDR3 is 14 amino acids. Trimming shortened V by 4 bases and J by 9 bases, and 14 bases separated the two germline ends. The V gene's germline CDR1 is SGHRS and CDR2 YFSETQ.

This clonotype was picked up many times. The J gene is TRBJ2-5, the V gene TRBV5-4; the match to TRBD1 covers 9 bases. V shed 3 bases and J 4 bases; nucleotides not matched to a gene: 4. The CDR3 extends over 14 amino acids. Per germline, CDR1 SGHNT and CDR2 YYREEE (reference sequence). This chain's CDR3 is CASSSMDRGETQYF. CDR3 bases: TGTGCCAGCAGCTCCATGGACAGGGGAGAGACCCAGTACTTC. The whole variable domain, filled in from reference TRBV5-4 and TRBJ2-5, reads ETGVTQSPTHLIKTRGQQVTLRCSSQSGHNTVSWYQQALGQGPQFIFQYYREEENGRGNFPPRFSGLQFPNYSSELNVNALELDDSALYLCASSSMDRGETQYFGPGTRLLVL.

This clonotype was seen many times. The rearrangement joins TRBV29-1 to TRBJ1-2; 8 nucleotides align to TRBD1. CDR1 is SQVTM, CDR2 ANQGSEA, per germline. This CDR3 is built from 11 residues. CDR3: CSVGQEYGYTF. In DNA form, the CDR3 reads TGCAGTGTGGGACAGGAATATGGCTACACCTTC.

This clonotype was seen ten or more times. The rearrangement links TRBV20-1 to TRBJ2-7; D not certain. The CDR3 is 13 amino acids. Per germline, CDR1 DFQATT and CDR2 SNEGSKA (reference sequence). The V end was cut by 6 bases, the J end by 0 bases, with 12 bases between. The chain's CDR3 is CSAANTISYEQYF. The DNA for the CDR3 is TGCAGTGCCGCCAACACGATCTCCTACGAGCAGTACTTC.

This clonotype was seen repeatedly, ten times or more. CDR3 bases: TGCGCCAGCAGCCGCCGGACAGGGATCACTGAAGCTTTCTTT. It is translated as CASSRRTGITEAFF. The chain is built from TRBV5-1 and TRBJ1-1; 8 bases align to TRBD1. V trimming: 4 bases; J trimming: 4 bases; junction bases outside the gene matches: 6. The CDR3 consists of 14 residues. CDR1 is SGHRS, CDR2 YFSETQ, per germline.

This clonotype was observed many times. The CDR3 coding sequence is TGCGCCAGCAGCCCCTACGACGCCTCAGGGTTAGAGACCCAGTACTTC. This encodes CASSPYDASGLETQYF. The rearrangement joins TRBV4-3 to TRBJ2-5, with a weak D call TRBD1 (5 bases). This CDR3 has 16 amino acids. V lost 4 bases to trimming and J lost 4 bases, with 19 bases between them. From germline, CDR1 is LGHNA and CDR2 YSLEER.

This clonotype was detected many times. This chain uses TRBV7-8 with TRBJ1-1; 9 nucleotides line up with TRBD1. The J segment lost 7 bases and the V segment lost 0 bases, leaving 6 bases of the junction unmatched. The CDR3 is 15 amino acids. The germline V gene encodes CDR1 SGHVS and CDR2 FQNEAQ. CDR3 sequence (DNA): TGTGCCAGCAGCTTAGCCGCAACAGGGGGCAGTGAAGCTTTCTTT. This gives the protein CASSLAATGGSEAFF.